The 18 T cell receptor beta chains reported below all come from one sample, sequenced in a study of cytomegalovirus exposure and HLA in healthy donors. PCR employed 60 Vbeta and 13 Jbeta primers. Generated by immunoSEQ multiplex PCR, the TCRdb table keeps only in-frame clones and is missing some. This sample has about 130,000 clones, with roughly 88% found just once. The specimen was PBMCs. These TCRs come from a woman younger than 35 in good health and CMV-seropositive.

This chain links TRBV2 with TRBJ1-2; no firm D call. Germline CDR1 SNHLY, CDR2 FYNNEI. V lost 8 bases and J lost 7, with 14 bases in between. The CDR3 totals 12 residues. CDR3 residues: CASAGSVGGYTF. CDR3 sequence (DNA): TGTGCCAGCGCGGGCTCAGTGGGTGGCTACACCTTC.

The V gene is TRBV7-9, the J gene TRBJ2-3; D is unresolved. The CDR3 totals 16 residues. Germline V gene data show CDR1 as SEHNR and CDR2 as FQNEAQ (reference sequence). Deletions cut 6 bases from V and 4 bases from J, with 20 bases between. The CDR3 here is CASRPSVMLASDTQYF. CDR3 nucleotides: TGTGCCAGCAGACCATCTGTTATGTTAGCTTCAGATACGCAGTATTTT.

The chain has TRBV29-1 and TRBJ2-3; possible D gene TRBD2, 5 bases. CDR1 is SQVTM and CDR2 is ANQGSEA in the germline V gene. The CDR3 contains 13 residues. V lost 6 bases and J 5 bases, leaving 15 bases between the germline ends. The CDR3 spells CSVRGSEGDTQYF. The CDR3 DNA reads TGCAGCGTACGCGGCTCAGAGGGAGATACGCAGTATTTT.

This chain links TRBV18 with TRBJ2-2; a weak D match, TRBD1 (7 bases). The CDR3 length is 17 residues. Looked up from germline, CDR1 is KGHSH and CDR2 is LQKENI. Trimming stripped 8 bases from V and 7 bases from J, with 26 bases between. CDR3 residues: CASASTGYYSGDGELFF. The CDR3 nucleotides read TGTGCCAGCGCCTCGACAGGGTACTATTCGGGAGACGGGGAGCTGTTTTTT.

This clone came up once. The rearrangement joins TRBV19 to TRBJ2-7; the match to TRBD1 covers 8 bases. The CDR3 is 13 residues long. V was pared by 4 bases and J by 5 bases, with 4 bases of the junction left unmatched. Germline CDR1 reads LNHDA; CDR2 reads SQIVND (reference sequence). The DNA of the CDR3 is TGTGCCAGTAGTACGACAGGGGTCAACGAGCAGTACTTC. This translates into CASSTTGVNEQYF.

This clone was seen once. This chain uses TRBV9 with TRBJ2-7, with 7 bases that match TRBD1. Germline CDR1 SGDLS, CDR2 YYNGEE. The CDR3 is made up of 14 amino acids. V lost 3 bases and J lost 6; bases outside the gene matches: 9. The CDR3 protein is CASSGGDSRSEQYF. The CDR3 nucleotides read TGTGCCAGCAGCGGAGGGGACAGTCGAAGCGAGCAGTACTTC.

This clone has just a few counts. The rearrangement uses TRBV30 and TRBJ1-1, with 7 bases identical to TRBD1. The CDR3 contains 13 residues. The trim removed 6 bases at V and 11 bases at J, leaving 15 bases unmatched. The V gene's germline CDR1 is GTSNPN and CDR2 SVGIG (reference sequence). The CDR3 loop reads CACRTDRDKGAFF. For the CDR3, the DNA is TGTGCCTGTAGAACCGACAGGGACAAAGGGGCTTTCTTT.

The CDR3 protein is CASRTGTGGETQYF. The CDR3 coding sequence is TGTGCCAGCAGAACCGGGACAGGGGGTGAGACCCAGTACTTC. The chain links TRBV2 to TRBJ2-5; 11 bases are shared with TRBD1. The CDR3 has 14 amino acids. CDR1 and CDR2 from the germline V gene are SNHLY and FYNNEI. V lost 6 bases and J lost 5; bases outside the gene matches: 5.

This clone was detected only a few times. The chain is built from TRBV4-1 and TRBJ1-1, with D perhaps matching TRBD1 (5 bases). Per the germline V gene, CDR1 is MGHRA and CDR2 is YSYEKL. V lost 0 bases, J lost 4 bases, and 12 bases lay in between. CDR3 length: 15 amino acids. CDR3 nucleotide sequence: TGCGCCAGCAGCCAAGAAAGGGGCGGCCGCACTGAAGCTTTCTTT. It is translated as CASSQERGGRTEAFF.

The gene calls are TRBV29-1 and TRBJ1-1; D is ambiguous. Between the trimmed V and J ends, which lost 4 bases and 3 bases, there was a span of 21 bases. CDR3 length: 16 amino acids. CDR1 is SQVTM, CDR2 ANQGSEA, per germline. In DNA, the CDR3 is TGCAGCGTTGTAGGGTCGGAACTGGTCGGGGACACTGAAGCTTTCTTT. Translating it yields CSVVGSELVGDTEAFF.

This clone was detected a few times. The V gene is TRBV4-1, the J gene TRBJ1-4; perhaps TRBD1 as D (6 bases). Germline assignment: CDR1 MGHRA and CDR2 YSYEKL. This CDR3 region has 14 residues. Trimming stripped 5 bases from V and 0 bases from J, with 7 bases between. CDR3 sequence reads: CASSKGATNEKLFF. CDR3 nucleotide sequence: TGCGCCAGCAGCAAGGGGGCAACTAATGAAAAACTGTTTTTT.

The genes are TRBV2 and TRBJ1-1; D is undetermined. The CDR3 consists of 13 residues. From germline, CDR1 is SNHLY and CDR2 FYNNEI. V was clipped by 4 bases and J by 2 bases, with 8 bases between them. This CDR3 reads CASSVMRNTEAFF. The CDR3 coding sequence is TGTGCCAGCAGTGTCATGAGAAACACTGAAGCTTTCTTT.

The rearrangement uses TRBV7-3 and TRBJ2-3; 9 bases agree with TRBD2. The CDR3 is 15 amino acids. With V trimmed by 8 bases and J by 4 bases, 10 bases remained unmatched. Germline V gives CDR1 SGHTA, CDR2 FQGTGA. The CDR3 reads CASGESGGPADTQYF. The CDR3 DNA reads TGTGCCAGCGGGGAAAGCGGGGGGCCGGCAGATACGCAGTATTTT.

The J gene is TRBJ2-7, the V gene TRBV5-5; 8 bases are shared with TRBD2. The germline V gene encodes CDR1 SGHKS and CDR2 YYEKEE (reference sequence). The V and J ends lost 1 base and 4 bases, in that order; junction bases with no gene match: 7. CDR3 size: 15 residues. CDR3 residues: CASSLFGVAGYEQYF. The CDR3 DNA reads as TGTGCCAGCAGCTTGTTTGGGGTAGCGGGGTACGAGCAGTACTTC.

This chain joins TRBV6-6 and TRBJ2-7; 9 positions agree with TRBD1. Germline V CDR1 and CDR2: MNHNY, SVGAGI (reference sequence). This CDR3 is 14 amino acids long. V was clipped by 7 bases and J by 2 bases; unmatched bases: 6. The CDR3: CASTLTGGAYEQYF. CDR3 coding DNA: TGTGCCAGCACCCTGACAGGGGGTGCCTACGAGCAGTACTTC.

This clone was observed a handful of times. J is TRBJ1-5 and V is TRBV6-5, with D hard to call. Trimming stripped 5 bases from V and 3 bases from J, with 8 bases between. Germline assignment: CDR1 MNHEY and CDR2 SVGAGI. The CDR3 is 13 amino acids. CDR3 DNA sequence: TGTGCCAGCAGTCCGAGCAACAATCAGCCCCAGCATTTT. Protein product: CASSPSNNQPQHF.

The V and J genes are TRBV2 and TRBJ2-6; D is unclear. Germline V gene sequence: CDR1 SNHLY, CDR2 FYNNEI. CDR3 length equals 15 residues. The germline V and J ends were trimmed by 3 bases and 0 bases, with 6 bases remaining between them. CDR3 protein: CASSDESSGANVLTF. The CDR3 coding sequence is TGTGCCAGCAGTGATGAGAGCTCTGGGGCCAACGTCCTGACTTTC.

A remark on this clone: A junction boundary mismatches the germline segment, possibly from a read error. The gene calls are TRBV7-7 and TRBJ2-5; TRBD2 might be the D (6 bases). CDR1 SSHAT and CDR2 FNYEAQ come from the germline V gene (reference sequence). CDR3 length: 15 residues. As DNA, the CDR3 is TGTGCTAGCAGCGCAGGTGGGACTGCCGGGGAGACCCAGTACTTC. It encodes CASSAGGTAGETQYF. Supplemented by reference TRBV7-7 and TRBJ2-5, the full variable domain reads GAGVSQSPRYKVTKRGQDVTLRCDPISSHATLYWYQQALGQGPEFLTYFNYEAQPDKSGLPSDRFSAERPEGSISTLTIQRTEQRDSAMYRCASSAGGTAGETQYFGPGTRLLVL.